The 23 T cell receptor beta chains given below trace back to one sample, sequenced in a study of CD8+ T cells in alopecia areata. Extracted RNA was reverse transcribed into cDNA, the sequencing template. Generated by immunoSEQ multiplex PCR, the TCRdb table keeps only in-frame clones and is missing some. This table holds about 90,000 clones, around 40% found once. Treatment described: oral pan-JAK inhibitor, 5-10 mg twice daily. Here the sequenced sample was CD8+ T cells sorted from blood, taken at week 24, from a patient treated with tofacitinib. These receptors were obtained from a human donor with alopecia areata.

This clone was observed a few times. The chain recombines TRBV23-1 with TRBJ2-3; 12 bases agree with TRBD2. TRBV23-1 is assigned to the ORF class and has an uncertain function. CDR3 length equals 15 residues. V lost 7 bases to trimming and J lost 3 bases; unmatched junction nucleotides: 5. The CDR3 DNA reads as TGCGCCAGCAAGACTAGCGGGAGCGGGACAGATACGCAGTATTTT. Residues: CASKTSGSGTDTQYF.

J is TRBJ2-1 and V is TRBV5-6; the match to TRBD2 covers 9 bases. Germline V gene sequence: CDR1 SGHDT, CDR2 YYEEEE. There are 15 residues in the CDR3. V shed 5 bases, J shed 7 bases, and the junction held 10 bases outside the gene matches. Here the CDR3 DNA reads TGTGCCAGCAGGGATACTGGGACTAGCTGGAATGAGCAGTTCTTC. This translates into CASRDTGTSWNEQFF.

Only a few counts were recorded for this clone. The CDR3 nucleotides are TGTGCCAGCAGCTTAGGTCTGGGAGATGCTTGGCCGTACGAGCAGTACTTC. Its translation: CASSLGLGDAWPYEQYF. The chain is built from TRBV7-2 and TRBJ2-7, with TRBD2 as a possible D gene (5 bases). Germline V gene data show CDR1 as SGHTA and CDR2 as FQGNSA. The CDR3 sequence is 17 residues long. Trimming shortened V by 1 base and J by 4 bases, and 20 bases separated the two germline ends. The full variable domain, rest sourced from reference TRBV7-2 and TRBJ2-7, is GAGVSQSPSNKVTEKGKDVELRCDPISGHTALYWYRQSLGQGLEFLIYFQGNSAPDKSGLPSDRFSAERTGGSVSTLTIQRTQQEDSAVYLCASSLGLGDAWPYEQYFGPGTRLTVT.

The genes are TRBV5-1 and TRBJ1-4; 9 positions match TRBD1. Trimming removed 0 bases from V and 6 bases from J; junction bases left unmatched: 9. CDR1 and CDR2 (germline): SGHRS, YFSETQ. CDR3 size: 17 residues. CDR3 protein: CASSLGDRADPHEKLFF. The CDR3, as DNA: TGCGCCAGCAGCTTGGGGGACAGGGCGGACCCCCATGAAAAACTGTTTTTT.

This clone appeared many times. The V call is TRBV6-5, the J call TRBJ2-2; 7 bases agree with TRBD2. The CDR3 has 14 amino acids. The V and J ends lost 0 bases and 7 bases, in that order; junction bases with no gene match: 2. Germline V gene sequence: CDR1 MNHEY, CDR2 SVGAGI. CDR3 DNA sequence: TGTGCCAGCAGTTACTCGGGAGGGATCGGGGAGCTGTTTTTT. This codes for CASSYSGGIGELFF.

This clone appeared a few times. The CDR3 is CSVDGGDYEQYF. The CDR3, as DNA: TGCAGCGTTGATGGTGGTGACTACGAGCAGTACTTC. The V gene is TRBV29-1, the J gene TRBJ2-7; D is uncertain. The ends were cut back, 3 bases at V and 3 bases at J, with 9 bases in the middle. The CDR3 runs 12 residues. Germline V lookup: CDR1 SQVTM, CDR2 ANQGSEA.

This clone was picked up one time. The CDR3 DNA reads as TGCGCCAGCAGTGTTGCCGGGAGCCCTTACGAGCAGTACTTC. It yields the protein CASSVAGSPYEQYF. The V and J genes are TRBV10-1 and TRBJ2-7, with D possibly TRBD2 on 6 matching bases. CDR3 size: 14 residues. The germline V and J ends were trimmed by 4 bases and 4 bases, with 14 bases remaining between them. Germline V gene sequence: CDR1 WNHNN, CDR2 SYGVQD (reference sequence).

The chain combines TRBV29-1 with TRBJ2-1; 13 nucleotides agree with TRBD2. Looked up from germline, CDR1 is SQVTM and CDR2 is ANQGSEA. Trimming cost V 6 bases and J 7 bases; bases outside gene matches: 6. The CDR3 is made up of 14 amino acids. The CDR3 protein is CSVRLAGGKNEQFF. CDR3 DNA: TGCAGCGTAAGACTAGCGGGAGGAAAAAATGAGCAGTTCTTC.

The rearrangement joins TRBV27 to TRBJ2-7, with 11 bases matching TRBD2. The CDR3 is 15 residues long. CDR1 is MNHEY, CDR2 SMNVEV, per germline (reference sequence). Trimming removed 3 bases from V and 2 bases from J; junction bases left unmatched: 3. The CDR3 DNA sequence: TGTGCCAGCAGTTTCGGGACTAGCGGAGCCTACGAGCAGTACTTC. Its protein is CASSFGTSGAYEQYF.

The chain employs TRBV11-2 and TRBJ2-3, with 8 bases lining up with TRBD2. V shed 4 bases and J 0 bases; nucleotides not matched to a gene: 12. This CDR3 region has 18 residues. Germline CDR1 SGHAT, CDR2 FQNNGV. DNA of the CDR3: TGTGCCAGCAGCTCCAGCGGGAGAGGAGGATCTAGCACAGATACGCAGTATTTT. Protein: CASSSSGRGGSSTDTQYF. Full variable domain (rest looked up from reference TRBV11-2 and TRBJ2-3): EAGVAQSPRYKIIEKRQSVAFWCNPISGHATLYWYQQILGQGPKLLIQFQNNGVVDDSQLPKDRFSAERLKGVDSTLKIQPAKLEDSAVYLCASSSSGRGGSSTDTQYFGPGTRLTVL.

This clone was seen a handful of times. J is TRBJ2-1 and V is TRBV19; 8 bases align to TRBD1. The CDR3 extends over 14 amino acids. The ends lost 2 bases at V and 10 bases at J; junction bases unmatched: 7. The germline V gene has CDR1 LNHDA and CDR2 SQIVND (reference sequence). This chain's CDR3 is CASSISGQGDEQFF. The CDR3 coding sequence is TGTGCCAGTAGTATAAGTGGACAGGGTGACGAGCAGTTCTTC.

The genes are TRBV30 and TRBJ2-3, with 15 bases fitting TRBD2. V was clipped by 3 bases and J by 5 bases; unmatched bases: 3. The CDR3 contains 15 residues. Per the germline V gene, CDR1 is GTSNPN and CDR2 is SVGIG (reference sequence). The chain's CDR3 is CAWRGLAGGVDTQYF. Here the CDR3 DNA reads TGTGCCTGGAGAGGACTAGCGGGAGGGGTAGATACGCAGTATTTT.

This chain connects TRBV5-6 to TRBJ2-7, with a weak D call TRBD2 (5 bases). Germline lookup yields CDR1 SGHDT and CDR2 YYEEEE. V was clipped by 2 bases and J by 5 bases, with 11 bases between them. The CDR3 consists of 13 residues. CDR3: CASSLSPGNEQYF. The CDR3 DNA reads TGTGCCAGCAGCTTATCCCCCGGGAACGAGCAGTACTTC.

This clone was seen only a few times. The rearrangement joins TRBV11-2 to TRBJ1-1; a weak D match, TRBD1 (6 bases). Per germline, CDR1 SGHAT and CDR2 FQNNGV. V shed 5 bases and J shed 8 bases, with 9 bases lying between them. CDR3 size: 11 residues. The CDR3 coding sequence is TGTGCCAGCAGCCCCGACAGGGAAGCTTTCTTT. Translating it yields CASSPDREAFF.

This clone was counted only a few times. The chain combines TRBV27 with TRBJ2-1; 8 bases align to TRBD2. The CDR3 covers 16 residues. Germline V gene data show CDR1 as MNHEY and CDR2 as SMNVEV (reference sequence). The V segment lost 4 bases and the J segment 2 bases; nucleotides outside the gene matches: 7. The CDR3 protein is CASSYGRGAAYNEQFF. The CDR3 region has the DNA TGTGCCAGCAGTTATGGGCGGGGGGCGGCCTACAATGAGCAGTTCTTC.

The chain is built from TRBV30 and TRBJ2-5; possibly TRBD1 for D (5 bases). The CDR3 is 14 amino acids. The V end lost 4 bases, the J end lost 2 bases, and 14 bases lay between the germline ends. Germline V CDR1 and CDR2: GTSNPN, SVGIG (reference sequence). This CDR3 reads CAWTGLKGQETQYF. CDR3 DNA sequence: TGTGCCTGGACCGGTTTGAAGGGGCAAGAGACCCAGTACTTC.

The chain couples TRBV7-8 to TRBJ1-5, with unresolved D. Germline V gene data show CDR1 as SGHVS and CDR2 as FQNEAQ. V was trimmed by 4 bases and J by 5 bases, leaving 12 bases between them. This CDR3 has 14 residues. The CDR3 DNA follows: TGTGCCAGCAGCTGGTGGGGTTTGGATCAGCCCCAGCATTTT. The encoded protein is CASSWWGLDQPQHF.

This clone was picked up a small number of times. CDR3 loop: CASSSPQEDRENYEQYF. The CDR3 DNA sequence: TGTGCCAGCAGCTCCCCCCAGGAGGACAGGGAGAACTACGAGCAGTACTTC. V is TRBV7-9 and J is TRBJ2-7; 8 bases are a match to TRBD1. The V and J ends lost 4 bases and 3 bases, in that order; junction bases with no gene match: 14. This CDR3 comprises 17 residues. Per germline, CDR1 SEHNR and CDR2 FQNEAQ (reference sequence).

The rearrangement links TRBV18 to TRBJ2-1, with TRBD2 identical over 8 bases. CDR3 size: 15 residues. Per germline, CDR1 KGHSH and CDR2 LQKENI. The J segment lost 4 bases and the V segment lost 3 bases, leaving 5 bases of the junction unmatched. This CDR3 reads CASSPPGLGYNEQFF. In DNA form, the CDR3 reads TGTGCCAGCTCACCTCCGGGACTAGGGTACAATGAGCAGTTCTTC.

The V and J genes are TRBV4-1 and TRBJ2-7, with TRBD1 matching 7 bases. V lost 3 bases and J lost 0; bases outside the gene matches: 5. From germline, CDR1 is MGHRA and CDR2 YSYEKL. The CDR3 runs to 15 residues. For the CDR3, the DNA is TGCGCCAGCAGCCACTCGAGGGACAGCTCCTACGAGCAGTACTTC. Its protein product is CASSHSRDSSYEQYF.

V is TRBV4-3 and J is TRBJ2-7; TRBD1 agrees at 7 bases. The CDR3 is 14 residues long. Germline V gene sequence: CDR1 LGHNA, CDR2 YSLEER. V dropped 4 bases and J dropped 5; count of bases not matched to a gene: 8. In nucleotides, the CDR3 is TGCGCCAGCAGCCCCACCATGGGACAGCACGAGCAGTACTTC. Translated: CASSPTMGQHEQYF.

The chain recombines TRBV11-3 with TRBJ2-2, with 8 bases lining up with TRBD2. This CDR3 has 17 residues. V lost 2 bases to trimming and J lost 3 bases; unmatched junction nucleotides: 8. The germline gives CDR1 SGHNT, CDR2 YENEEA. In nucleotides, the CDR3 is TGTGCCAGCAGCTTATTACAGCGGGAGCGGTACACCGGGGAGCTGTTTTTT. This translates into CASSLLQRERYTGELFF. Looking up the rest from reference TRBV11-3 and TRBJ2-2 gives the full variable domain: EAGVVQSPRYKIIEKKQPVAFWCNPISGHNTLYWYLQNLGQGPELLIRYENEEAVDDSQLPKDRFSAERLKGVDSTLKIQPAELGDSAVYLCASSLLQRERYTGELFFGEGSRLTVL.

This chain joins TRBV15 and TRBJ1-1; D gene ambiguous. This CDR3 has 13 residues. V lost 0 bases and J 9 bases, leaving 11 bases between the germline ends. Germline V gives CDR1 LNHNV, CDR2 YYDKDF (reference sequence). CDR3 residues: CATSRDLARQAFF. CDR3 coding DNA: TGTGCCACCAGCAGAGATCTCGCCCGACAAGCTTTCTTT.